This TCR beta chain is drawn from a study of post-analysis software for immune sequencing data. General study findings and limits: Patients had higher frequencies than controls of about five TRBV segments, including TRBV5-6, TRBV5-1 and TRBV20-1. Same-batch samples co-clustered strongly by F measure.

This clonotype has more than one count but fewer than ten. Its antigen is currently unknown. The CDR3 is 16 amino acids. The ends lost 6 bases at V and 4 bases at J; junction bases unmatched: 11. Germline CDR1 reads SGHTA; CDR2 reads FQGNSA. Unique molecular identifiers tagged the TCR beta cDNA libraries. TCRdb passed the PCR reads through MiXCR, listing each CDR3 protein once. The data show about 430,000 distinct CDR3 sequences, approximately 39% seen once. The V gene is TRBV7-2, the J gene TRBJ2-7; 11 positions match TRBD1. The receptor's source is a girl aged 2-10 years with multiple sclerosis. Source material: blood. CDR3 loop: CASRSPGTGGSYEQYF. DNA for the CDR3: TGTGCCAGCAGATCTCCCGGGACAGGGGGGAGTTACGAGCAGTACTTC.